This T cell receptor beta chain stems from a study of CXCR3-negative and CXCR3-positive naive CD8 T cells. Study-level points and caveats: Much lower diversity was found in memory CD8+ cells, while both naive subsets had comparably high diversity.

CDR3 length: 15 amino acids. Per germline, CDR1 MGHRA and CDR2 YSYEKL. UMI-labeled 5' RACE yielded the TRB cDNA libraries. TCRdb reprocessed the 5' RACE reads, with one entry per CDR3 protein and no DNA. This sample contains thousands of distinct CDR3 sequences. On this clonotype itself: The antigen remains undetermined.

CD45RO-CCR7+CD27+CD95- defined naive CD8+ T cells. The chain combines TRBV4-1 with TRBJ2-3; with no DNA, the TCRdb D assignment of TRBD1 cannot be verified. The clonotype originates from a human donor in good health. Some clones in this sample may be carry-over from other donors' samples. The sequenced sample was naive CXCR3- CD8+ T cells from blood. Subset here: CD45RO-CCR7+CD27+CD95- naive CD8+ T cells lacking CXCR3 (TNR3-). The CDR3 is CASSLRDRTTDTQYF.